These 17 T cell receptor beta chains were all obtained from the same sample, sequenced in a study of cytomegalovirus exposure and HLA in healthy donors. Primers: 60 Vbeta forward and 13 Jbeta reverse. Method: immunoSEQ multiplex PCR; TCRdb's copy keeps in-frame clones and lacks some. The table shows 110,000 to 150,000 clones, with over 60% occurring only once. The specimen sequenced was PBMCs. The origin of the receptors is a woman aged 25 to 39 in good health and CMV-seronegative.

The rearrangement uses TRBV6-5 and TRBJ2-5, with TRBD2 matching 11 bases. From germline, CDR1 is MNHEY and CDR2 SVGAGI. The ends lost 6 bases at V and 3 bases at J; junction bases unmatched: 3. This CDR3 contains 14 residues. The DNA of the CDR3 is TGTGCCAGCAGCCCGACTAGCGGGAAAGAGACCCAGTACTTC. Translated, it gives CASSPTSGKETQYF.

The chain joins TRBV9 to TRBJ2-5; 7 nucleotides agree with TRBD1. J was trimmed by 4 bases and V by 3 bases; bases with no gene match: 9. The CDR3 runs to 15 residues. CDR1 is SGDLS, CDR2 YYNGEE, per germline. The CDR3 sequence is CASSDDREQGETQYF. CDR3 nucleotide sequence: TGTGCCAGCAGCGACGACAGGGAGCAGGGAGAGACCCAGTACTTC.

The chain joins TRBV25-1 to TRBJ1-1; D is ambiguous. In germline, CDR1 is MGHDK, CDR2 SYGVNS. Trimming took 4 bases from V and 0 from J, leaving 6 bases between them. The CDR3 has 13 amino acids. The CDR3: CASSGAMNTEAFF. In DNA, the CDR3 is TGTGCCAGCAGTGGGGCCATGAACACTGAAGCTTTCTTT.

The sample holds a few counts of this clone. CDR3 bases: TGTGCCAGCAGCCACCGGGAGCAAATTCAGTACTTC. Encoded protein: CASSHREQIQYF. This chain links TRBV11-2 with TRBJ2-4; D possibly corresponds to TRBD2 (6 bases). CDR3 length: 12 amino acids. From germline, CDR1 is SGHAT and CDR2 FQNNGV. V was trimmed by 5 bases and J by 10 bases, leaving 12 bases between them.

This clone was observed a handful of times. V is TRBV27 and J is TRBJ2-1; possibly TRBD1 for D (6 bases). CDR3 length equals 16 residues. Germline loops: CDR1 MNHEY, CDR2 SMNVEV (reference sequence). The germline V and J ends were trimmed by 4 bases and 0 bases, with 13 bases remaining between them. CDR3 DNA: TGTGCCAGCAGTTCTTCAGGGGTTAACTCCTACAATGAGCAGTTCTTC. Residues: CASSSSGVNSYNEQFF.

This clone was counted only a few times. This chain uses TRBV27 with TRBJ2-3, with 12 bases that match TRBD2. The CDR3 sequence is 17 residues long. The germline CDR1 and CDR2 sequences are MNHEY and SMNVEV (reference sequence). The junction had 6 bases not matched to a gene; V was cut back by 5 bases and J by 0 bases. The CDR3, as DNA: TGTGCCAGCAGTATCCGACTAGCGGGGGCTAGCACAGATACGCAGTATTTT. Protein sequence: CASSIRLAGASTDTQYF.

The chain is built from TRBV7-3 and TRBJ2-5; maybe TRBD2 (7 bases). CDR3 length: 15 residues. The germline CDR1 and CDR2 sequences are SGHTA and FQGTGA. Deletions cut 0 bases from V and 5 bases from J, with 13 bases between. CDR3 sequence (DNA): TGTGCCAGCAGCTTAACGGGGGGGCCCCGGGAGACCCAGTACTTC. Translation gives CASSLTGGPRETQYF.

V usage is TRBV6-6 and J usage is TRBJ1-4; 10 bases are a match to TRBD1. Germline CDR1 reads MNHNY; CDR2 reads SVGAGI (reference sequence). CDR3 length equals 14 residues. V lost 6 bases, J lost 2 bases, and 0 bases stayed unmatched. CDR3 sequence: CASRTGGTNEKLFF. DNA of the CDR3: TGTGCCAGCAGGACAGGGGGCACTAATGAAAAACTGTTTTTT.

This clone was detected a few times. The V and J genes are TRBV4-2 and TRBJ2-3; D is undetermined. The ends were cut back, 6 bases at V and 1 base at J, with 17 bases in the middle. From germline, CDR1 is LGHNA and CDR2 YNFKEQ. The CDR3 length is 16 residues. The CDR3 reads CASSGSTAERTDTQYF. CDR3 DNA sequence: TGTGCCAGCAGTGGGTCGACGGCGGAGCGCACAGATACGCAGTATTTT.

J is TRBJ2-7 and V is TRBV7-9; TRBD1 agrees at 7 bases. V lost 4 bases and J lost 1; bases outside the gene matches: 13. Germline CDR1 reads SEHNR; CDR2 reads FQNEAQ (reference sequence). This CDR3 has 17 residues. Here the CDR3 reads CASSSPFDRADSYEQYF. In nucleotides, the CDR3 is TGTGCCAGCAGCTCACCTTTCGACAGGGCAGATTCCTACGAGCAGTACTTC.

This chain connects TRBV25-1 to TRBJ2-7; no firm D call. The CDR3 runs to 14 residues. The germline CDR1 and CDR2 sequences are MGHDK and SYGVNS. The V end was cut by 2 bases, the J end by 5 bases, with 13 bases between. The DNA for the CDR3 is TGTGCCAGCAGTGAACGAGATGCGGCCGACGAGCAGTACTTC. Translating it yields CASSERDAADEQYF.

The chain joins TRBV4-1 to TRBJ2-1; D perhaps matches TRBD2 (5 bases). Trimming took off 0 bases at V and 0 bases at J, with 9 bases between the two ends. The CDR3 has 16 residues. Looked up from germline, CDR1 is MGHRA and CDR2 is YSYEKL. CDR3 sequence: CASSQELGSSYNEQFF. The CDR3 nucleotides are TGCGCCAGCAGCCAAGAGTTGGGGAGCTCCTACAATGAGCAGTTCTTC.

The gene calls are TRBV6-1 and TRBJ1-4; D remains ambiguous. Looked up from germline, CDR1 is MNHNS and CDR2 is SASEGT. Trimming pared 8 bases from V and 8 bases from J, leaving 18 bases between. The CDR3 runs to 14 residues. As DNA, the CDR3 is TGTGCCAGCTCGGCGGGAGCCCGATACGAAAAACTGTTTTTT. It specifies CASSAGARYEKLFF.

Remarks on this clone: Other nucleotide sequences in the sample specify the same CDR3. This chain joins TRBV19 and TRBJ2-2; 8 positions agree with TRBD1. The J segment lost 6 bases and the V segment lost 4 bases, leaving 1 base of the junction unmatched. This CDR3 is built from 13 residues. Germline CDR1 and CDR2: LNHDA and SQIVND (reference sequence). Written as DNA, the CDR3 is TGTGCCAGTAGTACGGACAGGGCCGGGGAGCTGTTTTTT. This sequence encodes CASSTDRAGELFF.

This clone was recorded once. The chain employs TRBV27 and TRBJ2-3; D remains ambiguous. Germline V lookup: CDR1 MNHEY, CDR2 SMNVEV (reference sequence). CDR3 length: 14 amino acids. Trimming took 8 bases from V and 0 from J, leaving 12 bases between them. CDR3 residues: CASARFTSTDTQYF. The CDR3 bases are TGTGCCAGCGCCCGATTCACTAGCACAGATACGCAGTATTTT.

The chain joins TRBV4-1 to TRBJ1-1; D not resolved. Trimming left V 0 bases short and J 4 bases short, with 12 bases between. The CDR3 consists of 15 residues. Germline V CDR1 and CDR2: MGHRA, YSYEKL. This chain's CDR3 is CASSQEIGGFTEAFF. Written as DNA, the CDR3 is TGCGCCAGCAGCCAAGAAATCGGAGGGTTCACTGAAGCTTTCTTT.

This clone has only one observation. The chain is built from TRBV27 and TRBJ1-1; D gene ambiguous. This CDR3 is built from 14 residues. Germline V gene data show CDR1 as MNHEY and CDR2 as SMNVEV (reference sequence). With 6 bases removed from V and 6 bases from J, the gap between germline ends came to 17 bases. Here the CDR3 DNA reads TGTGCCAGCAGCCTCTCCCGGGTGTTCTCTGAAGCTTTCTTT. This codes for CASSLSRVFSEAFF.